This TCR beta chain was identified during a study of shared clonotypes between healthy human individuals. Whole-study findings and limits: It was expected that sequencing depth would affect clonotype sharing among donors. Blood was the only sampled material, and tissue repertoires likely differ. On the whole, naive subsets had larger estimated richness than memory subsets had.

A word on this clone: The antigen remains unidentified.

Sorted-subset replicate PCR reactions contained 200 ng DNA, corresponding to 29,000 or so T cell genomes. Clones were read by immunoSEQ multiplex PCR, and TCRdb kept only the in-frame ones, dropping some. This table has roughly 2.2 million clones, roughly 93% appearing once. There are 15 residues in the CDR3. The V gene's germline CDR1 is SEHNR and CDR2 FQNEAQ (reference sequence). The V end lost 3 bases, the J end lost 0 bases, and 10 bases lay between the germline ends. The sequenced material came from naive CD4+ T cells from PBMCs. Indicated subset: CD45RA+ positively selected. This clonotype was obtained from a young man in good health. Some clones in this sample may be carry-over from other donors' samples. This chain links TRBV7-9 with TRBJ2-3, with D perhaps matching TRBD1 (5 bases). The CDR3 loop is CASSLDTYSTDTQYF. The CDR3 coding sequence is TGTGCCAGCAGCTTGGACACCTATAGCACAGATACGCAGTATTTT.